This entry lists 32 T cell receptor beta chains sequenced from one sample in a study of siplizumab effects on memory and regulatory T cells. Libraries were prepared by immunoSEQ multiplex PCR; TCRdb keeps only in-frame clonotypes and omits some of them. The data hold roughly 100,000 clones, with roughly 93% observed a single time. Sequenced input: CD8+ T cells sorted from blood. Receptor source: a human donor in good health.

The chain uses TRBV7-6 and TRBJ2-2; D remains unclear. The CDR3 runs to 16 residues. The germline V and J ends were trimmed by 1 base and 0 bases, with 9 bases remaining between them. Germline CDR1 is SGHVS and CDR2 is FNYEAQ. CDR3 sequence: CASSLVGRANTGELFF. CDR3 sequence (DNA): TGTGCCAGCAGCTTAGTGGGTAGAGCGAACACCGGGGAGCTGTTTTTT.

The V gene is TRBV19, the J gene TRBJ2-6; 7 nucleotides match TRBD1. The germline V gene encodes CDR1 LNHDA and CDR2 SQIVND (reference sequence). The CDR3 sequence is 20 residues long. The V and J ends lost 1 base and 0 bases, in that order; junction bases with no gene match: 12. CDR3: CASSIGDRDIYHSGANVLTF. CDR3 in DNA: TGTGCCAGTAGTATAGGCGACAGGGACATTTACCACTCTGGGGCCAACGTCCTGACTTTC.

The chain links TRBV7-2 to TRBJ2-1; 9 bases fit TRBD1. The germline V gene has CDR1 SGHTA and CDR2 FQGNSA. The CDR3 has 15 amino acids. V lost 3 bases, J lost 7 bases, and 7 bases stayed unmatched. Here the CDR3 DNA reads TGTGCCAGCAGCTTGATCGGGACAGGGAGTAATGAGCAGTTCTTC. Translating gives CASSLIGTGSNEQFF.

The rearrangement links TRBV9 to TRBJ2-7; possibly TRBD1 or TRBD2 for D (5 bases each). The ends were cut back, 4 bases at V and 1 base at J, with 18 bases in the middle. The CDR3 is 16 residues long. Germline V gene lookup returns CDR1 SGDLS and CDR2 YYNGEE. For the CDR3, the DNA is TGTGCCAGCAGCCCCCCCGGCGGAGAGGGGTCCTACGAGCAGTACTTC. Its protein is CASSPPGGEGSYEQYF.

This clone showed up just once. The gene calls are TRBV9 and TRBJ2-3; tentatively, D is TRBD1 (7 bases). CDR1 is SGDLS, CDR2 YYNGEE, per germline. V lost 0 bases and J lost 1, with 12 bases in between. The CDR3 sequence is 16 residues long. The CDR3 DNA is TGTGCCAGCAGCGTAGGGGGCGGGACAGGCACAGATACGCAGTATTTT. Protein product: CASSVGGGTGTDTQYF.

Turning to this clone: Other DNA sequences of this sample code for an identical CDR3. The gene calls are TRBV9 and TRBJ2-7; 7 nucleotides match TRBD1. The V gene end was trimmed by 0 bases and the J gene end by 4 bases; junction bases not matched to a gene: 1. Germline V gene lookup returns CDR1 SGDLS and CDR2 YYNGEE. The CDR3 consists of 13 residues. This CDR3 is CASSVDRGYEQYF. The DNA for the CDR3 is TGTGCCAGCAGCGTAGACAGGGGTTACGAGCAGTACTTC.

The chain employs TRBV19 and TRBJ2-7; perhaps TRBD1 as D (5 bases). CDR3 length: 14 residues. The V gene lost 3 bases and the J gene lost 7 bases, with 16 bases spanning the gap. The germline V gene has CDR1 LNHDA and CDR2 SQIVND (reference sequence). Here the CDR3 reads CASSIFDSAQEQYF. CDR3 DNA: TGTGCCAGTAGTATCTTCGACAGTGCGCAAGAGCAGTACTTC.

The genes are TRBV15 and TRBJ2-3, with D possibly TRBD1 on 6 matching bases. Trimming removed 4 bases from V and 2 bases from J, with 16 bases in between. The CDR3 has 16 residues. In germline, CDR1 is LNHNV, CDR2 YYDKDF (reference sequence). The CDR3 coding sequence is TGTGCCACCAGCAACCTGGGACAACACTTCACAGATACGCAGTATTTT. Amino acid sequence: CATSNLGQHFTDTQYF.

The J gene is TRBJ1-2, the V gene TRBV14; D gene unclear. The ends were cut back, 4 bases at V and 0 bases at J, with 12 bases in the middle. The CDR3 is 15 residues long. Germline assignment: CDR1 SGHDN and CDR2 FVKESK. Here the CDR3 reads CASSPWAPTNYGYTF. CDR3 bases: TGTGCCAGCAGCCCGTGGGCCCCCACTAACTATGGCTACACCTTC. Filled out from reference TRBV14 and TRBJ1-2, the complete variable domain reads EAGVTQFPSHSVIEKGQTVTLRCDPISGHDNLYWYRRVMGKEIKFLLHFVKESKQDESGMPNNRFLAERTGGTYSTLKVQPAELEDSGVYFCASSPWAPTNYGYTFGSGTRLTVV.

The rearrangement links TRBV27 to TRBJ1-5; D is perhaps TRBD1 (5 bases). V was cut by 2 bases and J by 0 bases, with 11 bases left in between. Germline assignment: CDR1 MNHEY and CDR2 SMNVEV (reference sequence). The CDR3 has 16 amino acids. As DNA, the CDR3 is TGTGCCAGCAGTTTAATCGGGGGTTATAGCAATCAGCCCCAGCATTTT. It is translated as CASSLIGGYSNQPQHF.

On this clone itself: The same CDR3 can be traced to other DNA sequences in this sample. CDR3 bases: TGTGCCAGCAGCTCCGGGACAGGGGACTACGAGCAGTACTTC. As protein: CASSSGTGDYEQYF. The chain has TRBV5-6 and TRBJ2-7; 10 positions match TRBD1. Per the germline V gene, CDR1 is SGHDT and CDR2 is YYEEEE. The CDR3 loop spans 14 amino acids. With 3 bases clipped from V and 3 bases from J, the junction kept 3 bases outside the gene matches.

The chain has TRBV9 and TRBJ1-5; D is uncertain. Trimming cost V 0 bases and J 1 base, with 5 bases left between them. The CDR3 has 14 residues. CDR1 and CDR2 (germline): SGDLS, YYNGEE. CDR3 coding DNA: TGTGCCAGCAGCGTAGATGGCAGCAATCAGCCCCAGCATTTT. This translates into CASSVDGSNQPQHF.

The chain is built from TRBV4-2 and TRBJ2-5; 13 bases agree with TRBD2. V shed 4 bases and J 3 bases; nucleotides not matched to a gene: 5. Looked up from germline, CDR1 is LGHNA and CDR2 is YNFKEQ. The CDR3 loop spans 16 amino acids. As DNA, the CDR3 is TGTGCCAGCAGCCCTCTTACTAGCGGGGGGGAAGAGACCCAGTACTTC. The encoded protein is CASSPLTSGGEETQYF.

This chain connects TRBV4-2 to TRBJ2-5, with TRBD2 identical over 15 bases. Germline CDR1 LGHNA, CDR2 YNFKEQ. The CDR3 has 18 amino acids. The V and J ends lost 4 bases and 0 bases, in that order; junction bases with no gene match: 6. The CDR3 is CASSPTGTSGGYQETQYF. The CDR3 nucleotides read TGTGCCAGCAGCCCGACCGGGACTAGCGGGGGGTACCAAGAGACCCAGTACTTC.

The V call is TRBV4-1, the J call TRBJ1-1, with 8 positions matching TRBD1. The CDR3 covers 13 residues. V gave up 2 bases and J gave up 8 bases; unmatched junction bases: 4. CDR1 and CDR2 from the germline V gene are MGHRA and YSYEKL. The CDR3 sequence is CASSQMRTGEAFF. Written as DNA, the CDR3 is TGCGCCAGCAGCCAAATGAGGACAGGGGAAGCTTTCTTT.

This clone was picked up a small number of times. The chain recombines TRBV11-1 with TRBJ1-1, with D perhaps TRBD1 (5 bases). V lost 5 bases and J lost 4, with 8 bases in between. Germline V CDR1 and CDR2: SGHAT, FQDESV (reference sequence). The CDR3 has 12 amino acids. The CDR3 region has the DNA TGTGCCAGCAGCCCGGGGGGCACTGAAGCTTTCTTT. Its translation: CASSPGGTEAFF.

The chain couples TRBV2 to TRBJ2-2; the D gene could be TRBD1 or TRBD2 (5 bases each). V was cut by 7 bases and J by 7 bases, with 19 bases left in between. The CDR3 totals 15 residues. The germline gives CDR1 SNHLY, CDR2 FYNNEI. CDR3 in DNA: TGTGCCAGCAATGGGGGAGAGTACGAAAACGGGGAGCTGTTTTTT. It encodes CASNGGEYENGELFF. Supplemented by reference TRBV2 and TRBJ2-2, the full variable domain reads EPEVTQTPSHQVTQMGQEVILRCVPISNHLYFYWYRQILGQKVEFLVSFYNNEISEKSEIFDDQFSVERPDGSNFTLKIRSTKLEDSAMYFCASNGGEYENGELFFGEGSRLTVL.

The chain is built from TRBV7-9 and TRBJ1-2; TRBD1 is a possible D gene (6 bases). With 1 base removed from V and 4 bases from J, the gap between germline ends came to 10 bases. This CDR3 is built from 14 residues. The germline gives CDR1 SEHNR, CDR2 FQNEAQ (reference sequence). This CDR3 reads CASSLGQGTYGYTF. The CDR3 DNA sequence: TGTGCCAGCAGCTTAGGGCAGGGGACCTATGGCTACACCTTC.

The chain links TRBV4-1 to TRBJ2-5; TRBD1 aligns across 8 bases. The CDR3 has 14 amino acids. The J segment lost 3 bases and the V segment lost 5 bases, leaving 5 bases of the junction unmatched. Germline CDR1 is MGHRA and CDR2 is YSYEKL. CDR3 DNA sequence: TGCGCCAGCAGCGAAGGGACAGGTGAAGAGACCCAGTACTTC. Translation gives CASSEGTGEETQYF.

This chain uses TRBV7-3 with TRBJ2-5; 9 nucleotides agree with TRBD1. V was clipped by 5 bases and J by 5 bases; unmatched bases: 9. The CDR3 contains 15 residues. Germline CDR1 is SGHTA and CDR2 is FQGTGA. CDR3 loop: CASSPGTGTSETQYF. The CDR3 region has the DNA TGTGCCAGCAGCCCAGGGACAGGGACCAGCGAGACCCAGTACTTC.

The gene calls are TRBV10-3 and TRBJ1-1; TRBD1 agrees at 8 bases. From germline, CDR1 is ENHRY and CDR2 SYGVKD. The CDR3 is made up of 11 amino acids. The junction had 0 bases not matched to a gene; V was cut back by 8 bases and J by 4 bases. CDR3: CAIGQGTEAFF. In DNA, the CDR3 is TGTGCCATCGGACAGGGCACTGAAGCTTTCTTT.

The chain combines TRBV7-2 with TRBJ1-2; 9 bases align to TRBD1. V shed 5 bases and J 5 bases; nucleotides not matched to a gene: 9. Germline-derived CDR1 and CDR2 are SGHTA and FQGNSA. The CDR3 is made up of 15 amino acids. The CDR3 loop reads CASSTWTGVGYGYTF. The DNA of the CDR3 is TGTGCCAGCAGCACCTGGACAGGGGTTGGTTATGGCTACACCTTC.

The chain joins TRBV7-9 to TRBJ2-1, with 10 bases identical to TRBD1. The junction had 3 bases not matched to a gene; V was cut back by 5 bases and J by 2 bases. This CDR3 is built from 15 residues. The germline V gene encodes CDR1 SEHNR and CDR2 FQNEAQ (reference sequence). CDR3 coding DNA: TGTGCCAGCAGCACAGGACAGGGGGCCTACAATGAGCAGTTCTTC. The encoded protein is CASSTGQGAYNEQFF.

The chain combines TRBV2 with TRBJ2-2, with D possibly TRBD2 on 5 matching bases. V was clipped by 11 bases and J by 0 bases, with 10 bases between them. Per germline, CDR1 SNHLY and CDR2 FYNNEI. The CDR3 consists of 13 residues. CDR3 loop: CAWTGTNTGELFF. In DNA, the CDR3 is TGTGCCTGGACGGGAACGAACACCGGGGAGCTGTTTTTT.

The chain uses TRBV11-3 and TRBJ2-6, with a weak D call TRBD2 (5 bases). This CDR3 comprises 16 residues. Per germline, CDR1 SGHNT and CDR2 YENEEA. V was clipped by 6 bases and J by 0 bases, with 12 bases between them. The chain's CDR3 is CASRGRGPSGANVLTF. As DNA, the CDR3 is TGTGCCAGCAGGGGGAGAGGGCCCTCTGGGGCCAACGTCCTGACTTTC.

The chain carries TRBV6-1 and TRBJ1-1; 8 bases map to TRBD1. With V trimmed by 3 bases and J by 1 base, 10 bases remained unmatched. The germline gives CDR1 MNHNS, CDR2 SASEGT. The CDR3 loop spans 17 amino acids. CDR3 nucleotide sequence: TGTGCCAGCAGTGAGCTACCGGGACAGGTCTGGAACACTGAAGCTTTCTTT. It is translated as CASSELPGQVWNTEAFF.

The V gene is TRBV28, the J gene TRBJ2-7, with D hard to call. The germline V gene encodes CDR1 MDHEN and CDR2 SYDVKM. Trimming removed 7 bases from V and 2 bases from J, with 12 bases in between. The CDR3 is 13 amino acids. The chain's CDR3 is CASIGDTTYEQYF. CDR3 DNA: TGTGCCAGCATTGGTGACACGACCTACGAGCAGTACTTC. Full variable domain (outside the CDR3, taken from reference TRBV28 and TRBJ2-7): DVKVTQSSRYLVKRTGEKVFLECVQDMDHENMFWYRQDPGLGLRLIYFSYDVKMKEKGDIPEGYSVSREKKERFSLILESASTNQTSMYLCASIGDTTYEQYFGPGTRLTVT.

The rearrangement links TRBV28 to TRBJ1-4; a weak D match, TRBD1 (5 bases). V was shortened by 4 bases and J by 7 bases, with 13 bases between the two germline ends. The germline V gene encodes CDR1 MDHEN and CDR2 SYDVKM. This CDR3 spans 14 amino acids. CDR3 region: CASSWGRGVEKLFF. CDR3 in DNA: TGTGCCAGCAGTTGGGGCCGTGGAGTTGAAAAACTGTTTTTT.

The genes are TRBV4-1 and TRBJ1-1, with TRBD1 identical over 7 bases. This CDR3 comprises 19 residues. Germline CDR1 MGHRA, CDR2 YSYEKL. J gave up 1 base and V 0 bases, and 14 bases lay outside the gene matches. CDR3 bases: TGCGCCAGCAGCCAAGAGCCCCAGGGGGGTCCGAGGAGGAACACTGAAGCTTTCTTT. Its translation is CASSQEPQGGPRRNTEAFF.

The chain employs TRBV2 and TRBJ2-7, with 10 bases matching TRBD1. Looked up from germline, CDR1 is SNHLY and CDR2 is FYNNEI. CDR3 size: 15 residues. Trimming took 3 bases from V and 2 from J; bases not matched to a gene: 4. DNA for the CDR3: TGTGCCAGCAGTGATCCGGGACAGGGGACCTACGAGCAGTACTTC. The encoded protein is CASSDPGQGTYEQYF.

The genes are TRBV27 and TRBJ1-1, with TRBD1 as a possible D gene (6 bases). Trimming cost V 8 bases and J 0 bases, with 16 bases left between them. Germline lookup yields CDR1 MNHEY and CDR2 SMNVEV (reference sequence). The CDR3 spans 15 residues. The chain's CDR3 is CASGAGELMNTEAFF. The DNA for the CDR3 is TGTGCCAGCGGGGCAGGGGAATTGATGAACACTGAAGCTTTCTTT.

The CDR3: CASSPRLGSYEQYF. DNA of the CDR3: TGTGCCAGCAGTCCTAGACTCGGCTCCTACGAGCAGTACTTC. The chain combines TRBV28 with TRBJ2-7, with unresolved D. Trimming pared 5 bases from V and 0 bases from J, leaving 11 bases between. This CDR3 contains 14 residues. CDR1 and CDR2 from the germline V gene are MDHEN and SYDVKM.